What follows are 14 T cell receptor beta chains derived from one specimen sequenced in a study of blood T cell repertoires in COVID-19. The table came from immunoSEQ multiplex PCR; TCRdb's copy has only in-frame clones and leaves some out. The repertoire holds 87,000 or so clones, with 75% to 90% as singletons. Source material: peripheral blood. The source is an elderly woman with active or convalescent COVID-19.

The chain has TRBV7-9 and TRBJ2-7, with 11 bases aligning to TRBD1. The germline V gene encodes CDR1 SEHNR and CDR2 FQNEAQ (reference sequence). J gave up 11 bases and V 0 bases, and 3 bases lay outside the gene matches. This CDR3 has 13 residues. CDR3 sequence reads: CASSLAGQGVEYF. DNA for the CDR3: TGTGCCAGCAGCTTAGCGGGACAGGGGGTCGAGTACTTC.

The chain is built from TRBV5-8 and TRBJ2-2; possible D gene TRBD2, 6 bases. CDR3 length: 13 residues. V was clipped by 3 bases and J by 7 bases, with 10 bases between them. Germline CDR1 SGHTS, CDR2 YDEGEE. The CDR3, as DNA: TGTGCCAGCAGCTGGAGGGGCAGCGGGGAGCTGTTTTTT. This codes for CASSWRGSGELFF.

This clone came up once. The chain carries TRBV4-3 and TRBJ1-1; D remains unclear. Deletions cut 1 base from V and 6 bases from J, with 12 bases between. Germline assignment: CDR1 LGHNA and CDR2 YSLEER. This CDR3 contains 14 residues. The CDR3 DNA sequence: TGCGCCAGCAGCCAAGTTAATACGGGATCTGAAGCTTTCTTT. Residues: CASSQVNTGSEAFF.

The J gene is TRBJ1-4, the V gene TRBV19; tentative D call: TRBD1 (5 bases). Trimming took off 3 bases at V and 10 bases at J, with 12 bases between the two ends. The germline gives CDR1 LNHDA, CDR2 SQIVND (reference sequence). CDR3 length: 13 amino acids. CDR3 in DNA: TGTGCCAGTAGTATCGCGGGACGCGGAAAACTGTTTTTT. Translation gives CASSIAGRGKLFF.

This chain uses TRBV9 with TRBJ2-3; 7 positions match TRBD2. The CDR3 has 15 residues. With V trimmed by 0 bases and J by 0 bases, 1 base remained unmatched. From germline, CDR1 is SGDLS and CDR2 YYNGEE. The DNA of the CDR3 is TGTGCCAGCAGCGTAGCCGGGGGGAGCACAGATACGCAGTATTTT. Amino acid sequence: CASSVAGGSTDTQYF.

The table lists this clone with a count of one. The V gene is TRBV9, the J gene TRBJ2-3; 8 bases fit TRBD1. This CDR3 spans 15 amino acids. J gave up 1 base and V 4 bases, and 5 bases lay outside the gene matches. The germline CDR1 and CDR2 sequences are SGDLS and YYNGEE. The CDR3 sequence is CASSPLDRGTDTQYF. DNA of the CDR3: TGTGCCAGCAGCCCCCTGGACAGGGGCACAGATACGCAGTATTTT.

Remarks on this clone: At one of its ends the junction is not consistent with the germline gene, which may arise from a read error. The chain is built from TRBV7-7 and TRBJ2-5; D may be TRBD1 (5 bases). The V gene's germline CDR1 is SSHAT and CDR2 FNYEAQ (reference sequence). This CDR3 spans 15 amino acids. As DNA, the CDR3 is TGTGCTAGCAGCTTTGGTGGGGCTCGCCAAGAGACCCAGTACTTC. Translated, it gives CASSFGGARQETQYF.

The rearrangement links TRBV7-2 to TRBJ2-5; TRBD2 aligns across 11 bases. The trim removed 4 bases at V and 2 bases at J, leaving 6 bases unmatched. The CDR3 extends over 16 amino acids. In germline, CDR1 is SGHTA, CDR2 FQGNSA. Here the CDR3 DNA reads TGTGCCAGCAGCTATGCCGGGACTAGCGGACAAGAGACCCAGTACTTC. This encodes CASSYAGTSGQETQYF.

The V call is TRBV15, the J call TRBJ1-1, with D tentatively TRBD1 (6 bases). CDR1 LNHNV and CDR2 YYDKDF come from the germline V gene (reference sequence). The CDR3 is 13 amino acids. Trimming cost V 0 bases and J 5 bases, with 7 bases left between them. The CDR3 region is CATSRDTGTEAFF. As DNA, the CDR3 is TGTGCCACCAGCAGAGATACAGGGACTGAAGCTTTCTTT.

CDR3 residues: CASSTGGGSYEQYF. CDR3 DNA: TGTGCCAGCAGCACGGGGGGGGGCTCCTACGAGCAGTACTTC. The chain combines TRBV11-1 with TRBJ2-7; 8 bases fit TRBD2. Per the germline V gene, CDR1 is SGHAT and CDR2 is FQDESV (reference sequence). CDR3 size: 14 residues. With V trimmed by 5 bases and J by 0 bases, 3 bases remained unmatched.

This clone was seen more than once but under ten times. This chain links TRBV7-2 with TRBJ1-1; tentative D call: TRBD1 (6 bases). The germline V gene has CDR1 SGHTA and CDR2 FQGNSA. The CDR3 consists of 14 residues. V was pared by 5 bases and J by 4 bases, with 14 bases between. The CDR3 reads CASSAPQGFTEAFF. The CDR3 coding sequence is TGTGCCAGCAGCGCACCTCAGGGGTTCACTGAAGCTTTCTTT.

In its sample, this clone was seen once. The V call is TRBV28, the J call TRBJ2-7; D might be TRBD2 (7 bases). The CDR3 runs 14 residues. Trimming left V 5 bases short and J 5 bases short, with 16 bases between. CDR1 is MDHEN and CDR2 is SYDVKM in the germline V gene. The CDR3 is CASSRGGLAHEQYF. Here the CDR3 DNA reads TGTGCCAGCAGTAGGGGGGGCCTGGCCCACGAGCAGTACTTC.

The rearrangement uses TRBV7-8 and TRBJ2-5; D is undetermined. V shed 2 bases and J shed 5 bases, with 12 bases lying between them. The CDR3 consists of 14 residues. Germline V gives CDR1 SGHVS, CDR2 FQNEAQ. CDR3 sequence reads: CASSLRFVRETQYF. Here the CDR3 DNA reads TGTGCCAGCAGCTTACGCTTCGTCAGGGAGACCCAGTACTTC. Using reference TRBV7-8 and TRBJ2-5 for the parts outside the CDR3, the full variable domain is GAGVSQSPRYKVAKRGQDVALRCDPISGHVSLFWYQQALGQGPEFLTYFQNEAQLDKSGLPSDRFFAERPEGSVSTLKIQRTQQEDSAVYLCASSLRFVRETQYFGPGTRLLVL.

The chain carries TRBV27 and TRBJ2-3; TRBD2 aligns across 14 bases. Germline-derived CDR1 and CDR2 are MNHEY and SMNVEV (reference sequence). CDR3 length: 17 amino acids. V trimming: 3 bases; J trimming: 7 bases; junction bases outside the gene matches: 9. The CDR3 sequence: CASSFSGTSGRVNTQYF. For the CDR3, the DNA is TGTGCCAGCAGTTTCAGTGGGACTAGCGGGAGAGTGAATACGCAGTATTTT.